This T cell receptor (beta chain) was identified in a study of cytomegalovirus exposure and HLA in healthy donors. With 0 bases clipped from V and 4 bases from J, the junction kept 15 bases outside the gene matches. The CDR3 is made up of 19 amino acids. CDR1 and CDR2 (germline): MGHRA, YSYEKL. The table came from immunoSEQ multiplex PCR; TCRdb's copy has only in-frame clones and leaves some out. The top ten hold around 2.2% of the sample, which has roughly 56,000 clones, roughly nine tenths seen once. V and J are TRBV4-1 and TRBJ2-4, with 7 bases identical to TRBD1. The source is a woman aged 25-40 years in good health and CMV-seronegative. Sequenced: PBMCs. The CDR3 DNA follows: TGCGCCAGCAGCCAAGAGAGCTACAGGGGCATAAAAGAGAAAAACATTCAGTACTTC. It codes for CASSQESYRGIKEKNIQYF.